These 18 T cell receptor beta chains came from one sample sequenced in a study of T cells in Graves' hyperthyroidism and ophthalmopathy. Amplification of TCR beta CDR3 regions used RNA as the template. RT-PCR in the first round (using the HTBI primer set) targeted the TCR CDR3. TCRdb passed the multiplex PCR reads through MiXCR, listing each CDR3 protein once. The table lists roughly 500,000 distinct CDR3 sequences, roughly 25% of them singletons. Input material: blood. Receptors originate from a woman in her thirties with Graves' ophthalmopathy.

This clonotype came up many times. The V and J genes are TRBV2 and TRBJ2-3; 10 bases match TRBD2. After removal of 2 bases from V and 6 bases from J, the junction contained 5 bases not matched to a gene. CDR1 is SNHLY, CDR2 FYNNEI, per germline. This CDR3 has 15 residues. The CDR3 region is CASSELAGVVDTQYF. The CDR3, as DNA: TGTGCCAGCAGTGAACTAGCGGGGGTCGTGGATACGCAGTATTTT.

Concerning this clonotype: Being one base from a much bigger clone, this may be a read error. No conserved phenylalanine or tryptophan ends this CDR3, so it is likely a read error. This chain's CDR3 is CSARTSSAPGGYTL. The CDR3 DNA reads as TGCAGTGCTAGAACCTCCTCCGCCCCGGGGGGCTACACCTTA. The chain couples TRBV20-1 to TRBJ1-2; D gene ambiguous. With 2 bases removed from V and 8 bases from J, the gap between germline ends came to 18 bases. From germline, CDR1 is DFQATT and CDR2 SNEGSKA (reference sequence). The CDR3 extends over 14 amino acids.

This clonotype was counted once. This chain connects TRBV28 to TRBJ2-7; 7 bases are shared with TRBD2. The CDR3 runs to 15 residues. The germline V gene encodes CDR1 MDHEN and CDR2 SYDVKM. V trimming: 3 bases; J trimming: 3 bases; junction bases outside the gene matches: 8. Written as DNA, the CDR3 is TGTGCCAGCAGTTTGTTAGTAGGGAGGGGCTACGAGCAGTACTTC. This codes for CASSLLVGRGYEQYF.

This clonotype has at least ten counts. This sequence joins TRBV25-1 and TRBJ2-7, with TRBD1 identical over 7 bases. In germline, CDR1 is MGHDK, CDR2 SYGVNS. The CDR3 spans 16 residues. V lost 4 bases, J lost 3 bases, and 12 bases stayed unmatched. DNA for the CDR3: TGTGCCAGCAGTGTCATATCGACAGGGCTTTTCTACGAGCAGTACTTC. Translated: CASSVISTGLFYEQYF.

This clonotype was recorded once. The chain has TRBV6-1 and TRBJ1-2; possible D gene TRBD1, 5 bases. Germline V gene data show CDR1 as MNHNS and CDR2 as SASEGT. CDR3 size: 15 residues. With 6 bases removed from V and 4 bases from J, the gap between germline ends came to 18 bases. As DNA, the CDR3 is TGTGCCAGCAGCCGTCAGGAAGGGGTCGGCTATGGCTACACCTTC. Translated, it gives CASSRQEGVGYGYTF.

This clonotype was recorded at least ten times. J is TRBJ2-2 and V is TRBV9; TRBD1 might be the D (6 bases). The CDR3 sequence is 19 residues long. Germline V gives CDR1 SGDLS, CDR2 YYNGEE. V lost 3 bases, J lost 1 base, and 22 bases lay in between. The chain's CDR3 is CASSASAKWTVRNTGELFF. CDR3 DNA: TGTGCCAGCAGCGCGTCAGCTAAATGGACAGTTAGGAACACCGGGGAGCTGTTTTTT.

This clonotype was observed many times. CDR3 DNA sequence: TGTGCCATCAAGGTGGGTGTCGAGAACACTGAAGCTTTCTTT. Protein: CAIKVGVENTEAFF. V and J are TRBV10-3 and TRBJ1-1; D unclear. Germline V gene lookup returns CDR1 ENHRY and CDR2 SYGVKD. Trimming took off 7 bases at V and 1 base at J, with 13 bases between the two ends. This CDR3 has 14 residues.

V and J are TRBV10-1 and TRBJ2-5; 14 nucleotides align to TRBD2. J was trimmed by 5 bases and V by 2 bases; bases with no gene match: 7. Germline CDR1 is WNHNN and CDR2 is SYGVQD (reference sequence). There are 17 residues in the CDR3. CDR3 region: CASSEQRLAGGLETQYF. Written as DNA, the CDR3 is TGCGCCAGCAGTGAGCAACGACTAGCGGGGGGGCTGGAGACCCAGTACTTC.

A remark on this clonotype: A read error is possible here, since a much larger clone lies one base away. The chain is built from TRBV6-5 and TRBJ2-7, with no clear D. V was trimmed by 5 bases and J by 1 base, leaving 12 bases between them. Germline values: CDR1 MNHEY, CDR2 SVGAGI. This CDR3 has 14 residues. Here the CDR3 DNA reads TGTGCCAGCAGTACCACGAGTGGGTCCTACGAGCAGTACTTC. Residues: CASSTTSGSYEQYF.

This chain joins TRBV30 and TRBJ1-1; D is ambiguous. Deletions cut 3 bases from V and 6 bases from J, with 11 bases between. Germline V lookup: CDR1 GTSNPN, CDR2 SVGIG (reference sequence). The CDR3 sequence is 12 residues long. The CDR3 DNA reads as TGTGCCTGGAGCGAAGAGAGGGCTGAAGCTTTCTTT. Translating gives CAWSEERAEAFF.

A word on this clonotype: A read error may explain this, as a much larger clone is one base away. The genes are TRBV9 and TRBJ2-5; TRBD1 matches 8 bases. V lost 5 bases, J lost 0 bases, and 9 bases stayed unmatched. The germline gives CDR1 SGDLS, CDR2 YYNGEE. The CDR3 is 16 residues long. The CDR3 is CASRHFHRGYQETQYF. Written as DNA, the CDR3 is TGTGCCAGCAGACACTTTCACAGGGGGTACCAAGAGACCCAGTACTTC.

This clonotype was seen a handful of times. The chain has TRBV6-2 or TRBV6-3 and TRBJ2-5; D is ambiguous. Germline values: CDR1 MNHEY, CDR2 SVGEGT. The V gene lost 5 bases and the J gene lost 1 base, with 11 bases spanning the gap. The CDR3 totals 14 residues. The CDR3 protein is CASSEVDIQETQYF. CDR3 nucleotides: TGTGCCAGCAGTGAGGTCGACATCCAAGAGACCCAGTACTTC.

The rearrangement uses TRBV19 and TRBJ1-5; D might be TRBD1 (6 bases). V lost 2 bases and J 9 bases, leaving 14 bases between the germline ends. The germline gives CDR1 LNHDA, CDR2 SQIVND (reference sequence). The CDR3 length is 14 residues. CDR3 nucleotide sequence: TGTGCCAGTAGTATATCCACAGGGACAAGGCCCCAGCATTTT. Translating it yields CASSISTGTRPQHF.

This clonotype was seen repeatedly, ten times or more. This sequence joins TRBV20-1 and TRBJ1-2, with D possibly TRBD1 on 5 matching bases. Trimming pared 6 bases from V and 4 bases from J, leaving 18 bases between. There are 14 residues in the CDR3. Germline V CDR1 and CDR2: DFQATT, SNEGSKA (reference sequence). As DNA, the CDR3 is TGCAGTGCCCCCCCGACAGCGCGATTCTATGGCTACACCTTC. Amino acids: CSAPPTARFYGYTF.

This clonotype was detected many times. CDR3 nucleotide sequence: TGTGCCAGCAGCCATCTAGCGGGGGGGCGCGGGGAGCTGTTTTTT. Its translation: CASSHLAGGRGELFF. The V gene is TRBV6-2 or TRBV6-3, the J gene TRBJ2-2, with TRBD2 matching over 12 bases. V gave up 6 bases and J gave up 7 bases; unmatched junction bases: 6. This CDR3 is built from 15 residues. Germline loops: CDR1 MNHEY, CDR2 SVGEGT.

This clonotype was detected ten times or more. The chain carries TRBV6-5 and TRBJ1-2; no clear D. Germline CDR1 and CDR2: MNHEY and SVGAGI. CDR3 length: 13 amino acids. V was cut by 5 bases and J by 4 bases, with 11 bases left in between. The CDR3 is CASSPAELYGYTF. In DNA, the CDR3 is TGTGCCAGCAGTCCCGCAGAGCTCTATGGCTACACCTTC.

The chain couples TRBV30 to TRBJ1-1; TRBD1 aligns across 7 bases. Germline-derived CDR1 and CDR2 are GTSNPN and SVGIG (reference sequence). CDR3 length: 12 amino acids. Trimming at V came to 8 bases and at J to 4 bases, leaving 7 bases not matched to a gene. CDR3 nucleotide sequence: TGTGCCCGACGGGGGGACAGCACTGAAGCTTTCTTT. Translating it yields CARRGDSTEAFF. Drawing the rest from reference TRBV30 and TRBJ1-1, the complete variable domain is SQTIHQWPATLVQPVGSPLSLECTVEGTSNPNLYWYRQAAGRGLQLLFYSVGIGQISSEVPQNLSASRPQDRQFILSSKKLLLSDSGFYLCARRGDSTEAFFGQGTRLTVV.

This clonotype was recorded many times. CDR3: CASKGSGLAPYEQYF. DNA for the CDR3: TGTGCCAGCAAGGGTTCGGGCCTCGCTCCCTACGAGCAGTACTTC. This chain connects TRBV27 to TRBJ2-7; D unresolved. CDR1 is MNHEY, CDR2 SMNVEV, per germline (reference sequence). The CDR3 has 15 amino acids. V lost 7 bases and J lost 2, with 18 bases in between.